The 24 T cell receptor beta chains in this list originate from one sample, sequenced in a study of spatial heterogeneity in lung cancer. TCRdb processed the 5' RACE reads anew with MiXCR; each CDR3 protein has one entry. Of around 25,000 distinct CDR3 sequences in the sample, 10% to 15% were seen once. Time point here: sample taken at primary tumor resection. Unsorted tumor, nontumor lung tissue or cryopreserved PBMC supplied the whole RNA. The sequencing used PBMCs, collected at surgery. The receptors here all came from a female donor with early-stage non-small cell lung cancer.

This clonotype was counted many times. The rearrangement links TRBV29-1 to TRBJ1-2; no clear D. The CDR3 length is 12 residues. V was pared by 1 base and J by 13 bases, with 16 bases between. Germline lookup yields CDR1 SQVTM and CDR2 ANQGSEA. CDR3 sequence (DNA): TGCAGCGTTGAAGGTCCTGAACGGGGATCCACCTTC. It encodes CSVEGPERGSTF.

The gene calls are TRBV6-2 or TRBV6-3 and TRBJ2-3, with 13 bases aligning to TRBD2. From germline, CDR1 is MNHEY and CDR2 SVGEGT. The CDR3 extends over 19 amino acids. V shed 0 bases, J shed 2 bases, and the junction held 8 bases outside the gene matches. The CDR3 bases are TGTGCCAGCAGTTACTCGACCGGGACTAGCGGGATAAACACAGATACGCAGTATTTT. The encoded protein is CASSYSTGTSGINTDTQYF.

This clonotype was observed many times. The V and J genes are TRBV20-1 and TRBJ2-5; 8 positions match TRBD1. The CDR3 extends over 14 amino acids. Germline loops: CDR1 DFQATT, CDR2 SNEGSKA (reference sequence). V was clipped by 5 bases and J by 1 base; unmatched bases: 6. In DNA form, the CDR3 reads TGCAGTGCTTCACGAGACAGGGGCCAAGAGACCCAGTACTTC. It encodes CSASRDRGQETQYF.

This clonotype was picked up a small number of times. V usage is TRBV7-8 and J usage is TRBJ2-3, with D uncertain. Germline V lookup: CDR1 SGHVS, CDR2 FQNEAQ. The CDR3 has 14 amino acids. V gave up 0 bases and J gave up 0 bases, with 4 bases separating them. CDR3 sequence reads: CASSLAPSTDTQYF. CDR3 DNA: TGTGCCAGCAGCTTAGCTCCCAGCACAGATACGCAGTATTTT.

The genes are TRBV24-1 and TRBJ2-7, with TRBD1 matching over 8 bases. Trimming cost V 3 bases and J 2 bases; bases outside gene matches: 8. Germline-derived CDR1 and CDR2 are KGHDR and SFDVKD. This CDR3 has 16 residues. CDR3 bases: TGTGCCACCAGTGATCCAAGGGGACAGGCACCCTACGAGCAGTACTTC. Amino acid sequence: CATSDPRGQAPYEQYF.

This clonotype was seen ten or more times. The junction departs from the called germline gene at one end, perhaps through a read error. V and J are TRBV12-3 or TRBV12-4 and TRBJ2-5; D is unclear. The CDR3 has 11 residues. The CDR3 DNA is TGTGCCAGCAGGTCCCAAAAGACCCAGTACTTC. It specifies CASRSQKTQYF.

On this clonotype: A clone one base away is much larger, so this may be a read error. This sequence joins TRBV15 and TRBJ2-3; D unresolved. Trimming removed 0 bases at V and 4 bases at J, with 14 bases between. The CDR3 loop spans 16 amino acids. Germline loops: CDR1 LNHNV, CDR2 YYDKDF (reference sequence). CDR3 sequence: CATSRDRATGSDTQYF. The CDR3 bases are TGTGCCACCAGCAGAGATAGGGCGACCGGCTCAGATACGCAGTATTTT.

In this sample, this clonotype turned up a few times. V gene TRBV7-2 combines with J gene TRBJ2-5; 12 nucleotides agree with TRBD2. Germline values: CDR1 SGHTA, CDR2 FQGNSA. The CDR3 contains 14 residues. The V and J ends lost 4 bases and 4 bases, in that order; junction bases with no gene match: 1. CDR3 protein: CASSWGLAGETQYF. The CDR3 coding sequence is TGTGCCAGCAGCTGGGGACTAGCGGGAGAGACCCAGTACTTC.

This clonotype showed up many times. This sequence joins TRBV6-5 and TRBJ2-3; 8 bases map to TRBD2. J gave up 5 bases and V 8 bases, and 6 bases lay outside the gene matches. Germline lookup yields CDR1 MNHEY and CDR2 SVGAGI. This CDR3 is built from 13 residues. CDR3 protein: CASSPGGVDTQYF. CDR3 bases: TGTGCCAGCTCTCCCGGGGGGGTAGATACGCAGTATTTT.

This clonotype was recorded at least ten times. V is TRBV23-1 and J is TRBJ2-2, with unresolved D. TRBV23-1 is noted as an ORF with a role that remains uncertain. V gave up 1 base and J gave up 7 bases, with 4 bases separating them. CDR3 size: 12 residues. The CDR3 reads CASSQYGGELFF. DNA for the CDR3: TGCGCCAGCAGTCAATATGGCGGGGAGCTGTTTTTT.

This clonotype has a count of ten or more. The chain has TRBV20-1 and TRBJ1-6; 9 bases align to TRBD1. The length of the CDR3 is 13 residues. Per the germline V gene, CDR1 is DFQATT and CDR2 is SNEGSKA (reference sequence). CDR3 nucleotide sequence: TGCAAAGCAACAGGGGGCGTCAATTCACCCCTCCACTTT. Encoded protein: CKATGGVNSPLHF.

This rearrangement joins TRBV7-2 to TRBJ2-7, with 9 bases aligning to TRBD2. The J segment lost 3 bases and the V segment lost 5 bases, leaving 11 bases of the junction unmatched. The length of the CDR3 is 16 residues. Germline CDR1 and CDR2: SGHTA and FQGNSA. The CDR3 nucleotides read TGTGCCAGCAGCCGGGACCTGACTAGCGGAAACTACGAGCAGTACTTC. This encodes CASSRDLTSGNYEQYF.

This clonotype appeared many times. The J gene is TRBJ2-5, the V gene TRBV7-2; TRBD2 might be the D (5 bases). With 0 bases removed from V and 4 bases from J, the gap between germline ends came to 6 bases. This CDR3 contains 13 residues. CDR1 and CDR2 from the germline V gene are SGHTA and FQGNSA. The CDR3 loop reads CASSLARGETQYF. DNA for the CDR3: TGTGCCAGCAGCTTAGCCCGGGGAGAGACCCAGTACTTC.

This clonotype occurred many times. The genes are TRBV6-5 and TRBJ2-2; 9 bases are shared with TRBD2. Germline V gives CDR1 MNHEY, CDR2 SVGAGI. The CDR3 totals 17 residues. The J segment lost 5 bases and the V segment lost 6 bases, leaving 13 bases of the junction unmatched. The CDR3 region is CASSFSLGSGSTGELFF. CDR3 nucleotide sequence: TGTGCCAGCAGCTTTTCCTTAGGTAGCGGGAGTACCGGGGAGCTGTTTTTT.

The chain recombines TRBV5-6 with TRBJ2-5, with no clear D. Germline-derived CDR1 and CDR2 are SGHDT and YYEEEE. Trimming shortened V by 4 bases and J by 3 bases, and 4 bases separated the two germline ends. This CDR3 region has 11 residues. This chain's CDR3 is CASSIEETQYF. The CDR3 DNA reads TGTGCCAGCAGCATCGAAGAGACCCAGTACTTC.

This clonotype was recorded at least ten times. This chain uses TRBV6-6 with TRBJ2-5; 10 bases map to TRBD2. This CDR3 has 15 residues. Germline trimming cut 6 bases from V and 4 bases from J; bases unmatched to any gene: 8. Germline loops: CDR1 MNHNY, CDR2 SVGAGI (reference sequence). The CDR3, as DNA: TGTGCCAGCAGCCAAAGCGGGAGGGGGGGAGAGACCCAGTACTTC. Translated, it gives CASSQSGRGGETQYF.

This clonotype was seen only once. The chain couples TRBV20-1 to TRBJ2-7; the match to TRBD2 covers 8 bases. The length of the CDR3 is 15 residues. Germline V gene lookup returns CDR1 DFQATT and CDR2 SNEGSKA (reference sequence). This CDR3 reads CSPSSGSLTAYEQYF. In DNA, the CDR3 is TGCAGCCCGAGCAGCGGGAGTCTAACGGCCTACGAGCAGTACTTC.

In its sample, this clonotype was seen many times. This rearrangement joins TRBV27 to TRBJ1-2; no clear D. Germline V gene data show CDR1 as MNHEY and CDR2 as SMNVEV (reference sequence). V was trimmed by 6 bases and J by 4 bases, leaving 15 bases between them. The CDR3 extends over 14 amino acids. CDR3 sequence (DNA): TGTGCCAGCAGGGGTGAGGGTTCTGGCTATGGCTACACCTTC. It yields the protein CASRGEGSGYGYTF.

About this clonotype itself: A much larger clone differs from this one at a single base, so this may be a read error. The gene calls are TRBV20-1 and TRBJ1-4; D unclear. The germline V gene encodes CDR1 DFQATT and CDR2 SNEGSKA (reference sequence). This CDR3 is built from 16 residues. The CDR3 region has the DNA TGCAGTGCTAGAGATCCCAGCGCAGCACCTAATGAAAAACTGTCTTTT. This codes for CSARDPSAAPNEKLSF.

This clonotype was seen at least ten times. J is TRBJ2-3 and V is TRBV7-9, with D possibly TRBD2 on 6 matching bases. CDR1 is SEHNR and CDR2 is FQNEAQ in the germline V gene (reference sequence). Trimming stripped 4 bases from V and 3 bases from J, with 17 bases between. The CDR3 has 16 residues. The CDR3 region is CASSSASGLFTDTQYF. The CDR3 nucleotides are TGTGCCAGCAGCTCGGCGAGCGGGCTCTTTACAGATACGCAGTATTTT.

Ten or more counts support this clonotype. The chain carries TRBV29-1 and TRBJ2-1; the match to TRBD1 covers 10 bases. Germline V gives CDR1 SQVTM, CDR2 ANQGSEA. After removal of 6 bases from V and 5 bases from J, the junction contained 4 bases not matched to a gene. The CDR3 consists of 13 residues. CDR3 DNA: TGCAGCGTCGGGACAGGGGTCCACAATGAGCAGTTCTTC. Its protein is CSVGTGVHNEQFF.

Many counts were recorded for this clonotype. The chain carries TRBV28 and TRBJ1-3; possibly TRBD1 for D (6 bases). The length of the CDR3 is 14 residues. Germline lookup yields CDR1 MDHEN and CDR2 SYDVKM. V shed 2 bases and J shed 3 bases, with 8 bases lying between them. CDR3 in amino acids: CASSLPGVGNTIYF. The CDR3 DNA sequence: TGTGCCAGCAGTTTACCAGGGGTTGGAAACACCATATATTTT.

This chain connects TRBV28 to TRBJ1-1; weak D call: TRBD1 (5 bases). This CDR3 is built from 15 residues. Germline values: CDR1 MDHEN, CDR2 SYDVKM. V shed 4 bases and J shed 4 bases, with 16 bases lying between them. The CDR3 reads CASSSGPSGVTEAFF. The DNA of the CDR3 is TGTGCCAGCAGTTCGGGACCAAGCGGGGTCACTGAAGCTTTCTTT.

This chain links TRBV12-3 or TRBV12-4 with TRBJ2-3; D remains unclear. V was trimmed by 5 bases and J by 4 bases, leaving 13 bases between them. The CDR3 contains 14 residues. The CDR3 sequence: CASSGSERADTQYF. CDR3 nucleotide sequence: TGTGCCAGCAGTGGATCAGAACGGGCAGATACGCAGTATTTT.